This T cell receptor (beta chain) is drawn from a study of post-analysis software for immune sequencing data. CDR1 MDHEN and CDR2 SYDVKM come from the germline V gene. The CDR3 spans 15 residues. V dropped 3 bases and J dropped 7; count of bases not matched to a gene: 12. Comments on this clonotype: The antigen is unknown.

Study conclusions and caveats: Included in a set of a handful of TRBV segments more frequent in patients than controls were TRBV5-6, TRBV5-1 and TRBV20-1.

Unique molecular identifiers tagged the TCR beta cDNA libraries. From the PCR reads, TCRdb called clonotypes with MiXCR, one entry per CDR3 protein. The repertoire consists of 450,000 to 650,000 distinct CDR3 sequences, with roughly 46% occurring once and the leading ten covering 1.5% to 2%. This chain connects TRBV28 to TRBJ2-7; 7 nucleotides match TRBD2. Sequencing used blood. This receptor was obtained from a girl between 5 and 17 years old with multiple sclerosis. CDR3 in DNA: TGTGCCAGCAGTTTGGTCGGCGGGAGCGGGAATGAGCAGTACTTC. It encodes CASSLVGGSGNEQYF.